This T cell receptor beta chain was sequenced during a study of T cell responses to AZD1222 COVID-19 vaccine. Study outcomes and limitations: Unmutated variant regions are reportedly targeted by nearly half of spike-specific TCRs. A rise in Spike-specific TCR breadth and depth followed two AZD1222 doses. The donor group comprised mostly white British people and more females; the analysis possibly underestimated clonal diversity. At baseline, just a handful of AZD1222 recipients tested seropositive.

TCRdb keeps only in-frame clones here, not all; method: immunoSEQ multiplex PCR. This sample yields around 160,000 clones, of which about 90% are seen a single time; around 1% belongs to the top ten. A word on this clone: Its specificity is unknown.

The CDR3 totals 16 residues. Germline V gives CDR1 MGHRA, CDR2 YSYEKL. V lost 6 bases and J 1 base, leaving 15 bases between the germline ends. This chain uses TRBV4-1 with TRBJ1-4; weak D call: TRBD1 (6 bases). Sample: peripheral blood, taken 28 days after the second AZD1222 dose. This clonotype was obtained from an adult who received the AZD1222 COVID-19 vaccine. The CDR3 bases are TGCGCCAGCAGGGGGAGGGGGAAGGGAACTAATGAAAAACTGTTTTTT. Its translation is CASRGRGKGTNEKLFF.